Described below is a single TCR beta chain sequence and its context. This entry comes from a study of blood T cell repertoires in COVID-19. Study-level background: COVID-19 samples, acute and convalescent, were from the United States, Italy and Spain.

In the authors' workflow: Estimation of nucleated cell counts relied on the amplification of reference gene primers. TCRdb's copy holds only in-frame clones and misses some; the assay was immunoSEQ multiplex PCR. The V and J calls and clone size are taken from that table; D and trimming were inferred from the DNA. The sample lists around 70,000 clones; around 75% were seen once. Trimming cost V 6 bases and J 0 bases, with 11 bases left between them. The CDR3 extends over 14 amino acids. The germline V gene encodes CDR1 SGHRS and CDR2 YFSETQ. Sequencing was carried out using peripheral blood. The chain joins TRBV5-1 to TRBJ2-3; D is possibly TRBD2 (7 bases). This TCR was sampled from a man aged 70 or older with acute or convalescent COVID-19. The CDR3 protein is CASTEGGSTDTQYF. CDR3 nucleotide sequence: TGCGCCAGCACCGAGGGGGGGAGCACAGATACGCAGTATTTT.